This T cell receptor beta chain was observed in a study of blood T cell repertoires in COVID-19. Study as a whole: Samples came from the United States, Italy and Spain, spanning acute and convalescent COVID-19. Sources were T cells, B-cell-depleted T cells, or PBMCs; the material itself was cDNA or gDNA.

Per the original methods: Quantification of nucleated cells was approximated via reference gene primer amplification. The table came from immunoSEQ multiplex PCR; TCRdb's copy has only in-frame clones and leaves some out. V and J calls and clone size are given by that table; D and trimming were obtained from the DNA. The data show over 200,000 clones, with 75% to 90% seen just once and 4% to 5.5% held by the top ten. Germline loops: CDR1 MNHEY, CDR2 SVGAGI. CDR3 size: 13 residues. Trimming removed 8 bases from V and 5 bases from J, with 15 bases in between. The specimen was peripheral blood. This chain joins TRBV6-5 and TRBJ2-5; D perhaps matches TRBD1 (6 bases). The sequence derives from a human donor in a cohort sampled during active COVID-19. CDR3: CASSGHSRETQYF. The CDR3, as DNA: TGTGCCAGCTCGGGACATTCACGGGAGACCCAGTACTTC.